These T cell receptor beta chains were read from a single sample in a study of blood T cell repertoires in COVID-19. Sequenced by immunoSEQ multiplex PCR; TCRdb stores in-frame clones only, minus some. The top ten clones hold 1.4% of a sample with roughly 63,000 clones, approximately 90% of them seen once. The sample was peripheral blood. The receptors here all came from a man aged 55 to 70 with acute or convalescent COVID-19. CDR3s include the opening cysteine and the closing phenylalanine or tryptophan. The D gene is left open where the match is weak. Size is omitted from some rows. Given values are once, few, many or a class for expanded clones.

j_call v_call d_call clone_size cdr3_nt cdr3_aa
TRBJ1-3 TRBV6-5 . . TGTGCCAGCAGTTGGGGGGGACGAGGAACGGGAAACACCATATATTTT CASSWGGRGTGNTIYF
TRBJ1-4 TRBV18 TRBD1 . TGTGCCAGCTCGGCCGGGACAGCCATTAATGAAAAACTGTTTTTT CASSAGTAINEKLFF
TRBJ2-3 TRBV27 TRBD2 . TGTGCCAGCAGTTTATCGGGGCCAGCGGGAGCCGCAGATACGCAGTATTTT CASSLSGPAGAADTQYF
TRBJ2-7 TRBV30 TRBD2 . TGTGCCTGTGGACTAGCGGGAGGATACGAGCAGTACTTC CACGLAGGYEQYF
TRBJ2-1 TRBV27 . . TGTGCCACCTCGTCTAGCCGGATAGGCAAGCTGTTCTTC CATSSSRIGKLFF
TRBJ2-1 TRBV10-2 TRBD2 . TGCGCCAGCGGCCTAGCGGGAGCGCAGCAGTTCTTC CASGLAGAQQFF
TRBJ2-5 TRBV30 TRBD2 . TGTGCCTGGAGCCGGGAGGGGGGGGTTTTTATGGCCCAGTACTTC CAWSREGGVFMAQYF
TRBJ1-5 TRBV6-5 TRBD1 . TGTGCCAGCAGCGCCGAGAGGGGGCATCAGCCCCAGCATTTT CASSAERGHQPQHF
TRBJ1-2 TRBV30 . few TGTGCCTGGGGGAAGAAAAGGGGAACCTTGGATGGCTACACCTTC CAWGKKRGTLDGYTF
TRBJ2-7 TRBV4-3 . . TGCGCCAGCAGCCTAGCCCACCGCAACTCCTACGAGCAGTACTTC CASSLAHRNSYEQYF
TRBJ2-3 TRBV7-3 TRBD1 . TGTGCCAGCAGCCTCGACAGGGGGCGAACAGATACGCAGTATTTT CASSLDRGRTDTQYF
TRBJ2-1 TRBV27 TRBD2 . TGTGCCAGCAGTCGGACTAGCGGGAGGGTTAATGAGCAGTTCTTC CASSRTSGRVNEQFF
TRBJ2-2 TRBV27 TRBD2 . TGTGCCAGCAGCCGTAGCGGGAGCACCGGGGAGCTGTTTTTT CASSRSGSTGELFF
TRBJ1-6 TRBV2 TRBD1 . TGTGCCAGCAGTGCCGGACAGGAGAATTCACCCCTCCACTTT CASSAGQENSPLHF
TRBJ2-3 TRBV5-6 . . TGTGCCAGCAGCTTGGGGTCTAGCATTAATCCTAGCACAGATACGCAGTATTTT CASSLGSSINPSTDTQYF
TRBJ1-1 TRBV7-3 TRBD1 . TGTGCCAGCAGCCTGACAGGGGGAACTGAAGCTTTCTTT CASSLTGGTEAFF
TRBJ2-1 TRBV7-3 . . TGTGCCAGCAGCTCAGTGCGGACAAACAACAATGAGCAGTTCTTC CASSSVRTNNNEQFF
TRBJ2-7 TRBV7-2 TRBD1 . TGTGCCAGCAGCCCTTCTGGGACAGGGAGCTACGAGCAGTACTTC CASSPSGTGSYEQYF
TRBJ1-4 TRBV6-6 TRBD1 . TGTGCCAGCAGGGGGGGACAGGGGAATGAAAAACTGTTTTTT CASRGGQGNEKLFF
TRBJ1-5 TRBV12-5 . once TGTGCTAGTGGTCCTCAACCCCGTACGGGGGTCTTTAGCAATCAGCCCCAGCATTTT CASGPQPRTGVFSNQPQHF
TRBJ2-2 TRBV13 TRBD2 . TGTGCCAGCAGCTTAAGCGGGGAGCCATGGACCGGGGAGCTGTTTTTT CASSLSGEPWTGELFF
TRBJ2-5 TRBV4-1 TRBD2 . TGCGCCAGCAGCCAAGAACAGCGGGGGTTCCAAGAGACCCAGTACTTC CASSQEQRGFQETQYF
TRBJ2-3 TRBV9 . . TGTGCCAGCAGCGTGGCTCCAGGGGGGGATACGCAGTATTTT CASSVAPGGDTQYF
TRBJ1-5 TRBV24-1 TRBD1 . TGTGCCACCAGTCTGGGACAGGATCAGCCCCAGCATTTT CATSLGQDQPQHF
TRBJ1-2 TRBV5-4 . once TGTGCCAGCAGCTTGGGGCAGATTGGCCCTAGCAGATCCTATGGCTACACCTTC CASSLGQIGPSRSYGYTF
TRBJ2-7 TRBV5-4 TRBD2 . TGTGCCAGCAGCTCCGGACTAGCGGGATCTCTCAGCTCCTACGAGCAGTACTTC CASSSGLAGSLSSYEQYF
TRBJ2-6 TRBV2 . . TGTGCCAGCAGGCGGGGCGATAACGCTCGGTGGGCCAACGTCCTGACTTTC CASRRGDNARWANVLTF
TRBJ2-7 TRBV7-8 TRBD1 . TGTGCCAGCAGCCCTACCGGGACAGCCTACGAGCAGTACTTC CASSPTGTAYEQYF
TRBJ2-1 TRBV7-7 TRBD2 . TGTGCTAGCAGCTTAGTGCGGGAGGCATACAATGAGCAGTTCTTC CASSLVREAYNEQFF
TRBJ1-2 TRBV28 TRBD1 once TGTGCCAGCAGTTTCCCCGGGACAGGGTCGGACGTGGATGGCTACACCTTC CASSFPGTGSDVDGYTF
TRBJ2-2 TRBV9 . . TGTGCCAGCAGCGTAAGGGGACAACAAAACACCGGGGAGCTGTTTTTT CASSVRGQQNTGELFF
TRBJ2-4 TRBV5-4 . . TGTGCCAGCAGATCCGAAACCGGCAAAAACATTCAGTACTTC CASRSETGKNIQYF
TRBJ1-4 TRBV30 . . TGTGCCTGGAGGAGGGGAGGAAAACTGTTTTTT CAWRRGGKLFF
TRBJ2-7 TRBV7-3 TRBD2 . TGTGCCAGCAGCTCCCAAACTAGCGGGAGTAGGCACGAGCAGTACTTC CASSSQTSGSRHEQYF
TRBJ1-2 TRBV7-8 . . TGTGCCAGCAGCTTAGGAGTTATCCAGGAAAACTATGGCTACACCTTC CASSLGVIQENYGYTF
TRBJ1-5 TRBV6-5 . . TGTGCCAGCAGTTACTCCGGACAGAATAGCAATCAGCCCCAGCATTTT CASSYSGQNSNQPQHF
TRBJ1-5 TRBV4-3 . . TGCGCCAGCAGCCCGAGGGCCCAGAGTAATCAGCCCCAGCATTTT CASSPRAQSNQPQHF
TRBJ2-7 TRBV29-1 . . TGCAGCGTTGAAAACCCAGTCTCCTACGAGCAGTACTTC CSVENPVSYEQYF
TRBJ1-1 TRBV19 . . TGTGCCAGTAGCCCCTTTGATGGAGGGATCTTTAAAACTGAAGCTTTCTTT CASSPFDGGIFKTEAFF
TRBJ2-2 TRBV2 TRBD2 . TGTGCCAGCAGAGTGACTAGCGCGAACACCGGGGAGCTGTTTTTT CASRVTSANTGELFF
TRBJ2-1 TRBV27 . once TGTGCCAGCAGTTTATCAGGAGGAGTTGAGCAGTTCTTC CASSLSGGVEQFF
TRBJ2-5 TRBV9 . . TGTGCCAGCAGCGTAGGTGGGGGGAAGGATAGGACCCAGTACTTC CASSVGGGKDRTQYF
TRBJ1-2 TRBV28 TRBD1 . TGTGCCAGCAGCCTAGACAGGGAATCCTATGGCTACACCTTC CASSLDRESYGYTF
TRBJ2-1 TRBV19 . . TGTGCCAGTAGTCCGCGGGTGGGGGGTGAGCAGTTCTTC CASSPRVGGEQFF
TRBJ2-5 TRBV7-3 TRBD1 few TGTGCCAGCAGCCCAGGGTATTTGGGGACAGAAGAGACCCAGTACTTC CASSPGYLGTEETQYF
TRBJ2-1 TRBV9 . . TGTGCCAGCAGCCCAGTGGAATTTAGGGGTTTGCAGTTCTTC CASSPVEFRGLQFF
TRBJ1-6 TRBV6-5 . . TGTGCCAGCCTCCAGTCGTATAATTCACCCCTCCACTTT CASLQSYNSPLHF
TRBJ2-2 TRBV12-3/TRBV12-4 . . TGTGCCAGCACCATTTACACCGGGGAGCTGTTTTTT CASTIYTGELFF
TRBJ1-2 TRBV28 . . TGTGCCAGCACCCCCACGGGAGCCAACTATGGCTACACCTTC CASTPTGANYGYTF
TRBJ2-5 TRBV7-2 . . TGTGCCAGCAGCTTAGTTGTACAAGAGACCCAGTACTTC CASSLVVQETQYF
TRBJ2-7 TRBV6-5 TRBD1 . TGTGCCAGCAGTTCGTCGACAGGGCTTTCCTCCTACGAGCAGTACTTC CASSSSTGLSSYEQYF
TRBJ1-2 TRBV6-5 . few TGTGCCAGCAGCTACGGTCCTACGCAAGGCTACACCTTC CASSYGPTQGYTF
TRBJ1-5 TRBV28 . . TGTGCCAGCAGACAACACCGTAGCAATCAGCCCCAGCATTTT CASRQHRSNQPQHF